The 23 T cell receptor beta chains reported below all come from one sample, sequenced in a study of cytomegalovirus exposure and HLA in healthy donors. The PCR used 60 Vbeta and 13 Jbeta primers. Using immunoSEQ multiplex PCR, the repertoire was profiled, and TCRdb retains in-frame clones only, with some absent. The sample holds about 120,000 clones; 77% are singletons and the top ten take around 4.9%. Material: PBMCs. The receptors here all came from a man in his fifties or sixties in good health and CMV-seropositive.

The chain is built from TRBV4-3 and TRBJ1-2; D is unclear. From germline, CDR1 is LGHNA and CDR2 YSLEER. This CDR3 region has 15 residues. V was shortened by 3 bases and J by 2 bases, with 13 bases between the two germline ends. CDR3 nucleotide sequence: TGCGCCAGCAGCCACTCTAACTCGGGAAACTATGGCTACACCTTC. Protein product: CASSHSNSGNYGYTF.

The rearrangement links TRBV11-2 to TRBJ1-1, with TRBD1 matching 9 bases. The junction had 5 bases not matched to a gene; V was cut back by 5 bases and J by 4 bases. The germline CDR1 and CDR2 sequences are SGHAT and FQNNGV. This CDR3 spans 14 amino acids. The DNA for the CDR3 is TGTGCCAGCAGCCTCAGACAGGGGGGCACTGAAGCTTTCTTT. Protein product: CASSLRQGGTEAFF. The variable domain in full, completed from reference TRBV11-2 and TRBJ1-1, reads EAGVAQSPRYKIIEKRQSVAFWCNPISGHATLYWYQQILGQGPKLLIQFQNNGVVDDSQLPKDRFSAERLKGVDSTLKIQPAKLEDSAVYLCASSLRQGGTEAFFGQGTRLTVV.

This clone was counted a single time. The chain is built from TRBV7-2 and TRBJ1-5; the match to TRBD1 covers 9 bases. This CDR3 spans 17 amino acids. Germline V gene lookup returns CDR1 SGHTA and CDR2 FQGNSA. Losses at the gene ends were 5 bases for V and 6 bases for J; bases not matched to a gene: 14. Here the CDR3 reads CASSLTPGTGLSQPQHF. The CDR3 nucleotides read TGTGCCAGCAGCCTAACTCCCGGGACAGGGTTAAGTCAGCCCCAGCATTTT.

The chain employs TRBV6-5 and TRBJ1-5; D gene unclear. The ends were cut back, 0 bases at V and 4 bases at J, with 4 bases in the middle. Germline V gene data show CDR1 as MNHEY and CDR2 as SVGAGI. The CDR3 sequence is 13 residues long. The CDR3 reads CASSYSRNQPQHF. Here the CDR3 DNA reads TGTGCCAGCAGTTACTCGAGGAATCAGCCCCAGCATTTT.

This clone occurred a few times. J is TRBJ2-7 and V is TRBV18; the D is unclear. The CDR3 runs to 13 residues. With 3 bases removed from V and 4 bases from J, the gap between germline ends came to 10 bases. CDR1 KGHSH and CDR2 LQKENI come from the germline V gene. The CDR3 DNA follows: TGTGCCAGCTCACCCTCCTCCCCTTACGAGCAGTACTTC. This codes for CASSPSSPYEQYF.

The V call is TRBV6-5, the J call TRBJ1-5; 10 nucleotides match TRBD1. This CDR3 comprises 15 residues. The junction had 5 bases not matched to a gene; V was cut back by 6 bases and J by 3 bases. Germline V gene sequence: CDR1 MNHEY, CDR2 SVGAGI. As DNA, the CDR3 is TGTGCCAGCAGCCGGGACAGGGGCTCCAATCAGCCCCAGCATTTT. Its protein product is CASSRDRGSNQPQHF.

The chain combines TRBV10-3 with TRBJ1-2, with a tentative D call TRBD1 (6 bases). Germline V gene data show CDR1 as ENHRY and CDR2 as SYGVKD. Trimming removed 0 bases at V and 2 bases at J, with 7 bases between. The CDR3 runs 14 residues. The CDR3 reads CAISESTGNYGYTF. For the CDR3, the DNA is TGTGCCATCAGTGAGTCTACAGGGAACTATGGCTACACCTTC.

This clone has a single count. The chain joins TRBV27 to TRBJ1-6; 9 bases map to TRBD1. The CDR3 loop spans 16 amino acids. Germline V CDR1 and CDR2: MNHEY, SMNVEV (reference sequence). V lost 3 bases and J lost 7; bases outside the gene matches: 7. CDR3 sequence reads: CASSFRIGTGNSPLHF. CDR3 bases: TGTGCCAGCAGTTTTCGGATCGGGACAGGGAATTCACCCCTCCACTTT.

This CDR3 is CASSLGVETIEQYF. CDR3 bases: TGCGCCAGCAGCTTAGGGGTCGAAACGATCGAGCAGTACTTC. The chain couples TRBV5-1 to TRBJ2-7, with D perhaps matching TRBD1 (5 bases). V lost 2 bases to trimming and J lost 6 bases, with 15 bases between them. Germline V lookup: CDR1 SGHRS, CDR2 YFSETQ. The CDR3 sequence is 14 residues long.

The chain is built from TRBV18 and TRBJ1-5; D is possibly TRBD1 (6 bases). This CDR3 spans 15 amino acids. Trimming took off 5 bases at V and 0 bases at J, with 11 bases between the two ends. The germline V gene encodes CDR1 KGHSH and CDR2 LQKENI. CDR3 in amino acids: CASSGGLASNQPQHF. DNA of the CDR3: TGTGCCAGCTCAGGGGGCCTGGCTAGCAATCAGCCCCAGCATTTT.

The chain joins TRBV18 to TRBJ1-1, with D uncertain. CDR1 is KGHSH and CDR2 is LQKENI in the germline V gene. Trimming removed 2 bases from V and 2 bases from J, with 6 bases in between. The CDR3 runs to 13 residues. CDR3 protein: CASSPTENTEAFF. DNA of the CDR3: TGTGCCAGCTCACCAACAGAAAACACTGAAGCTTTCTTT.

This chain links TRBV5-1 with TRBJ2-2; 7 bases map to TRBD2. V shed 5 bases and J 4 bases; nucleotides not matched to a gene: 17. Germline V lookup: CDR1 SGHRS, CDR2 YFSETQ. The CDR3 sequence is 18 residues long. Written as DNA, the CDR3 is TGCGCCAGCAGTTGGAATGGGCTAGCGGCGAGGGGCACCGGGGAGCTGTTTTTT. It translates to CASSWNGLAARGTGELFF.

This chain uses TRBV7-2 with TRBJ1-2; no clear D. V lost 5 bases and J 4 bases, leaving 5 bases between the germline ends. Germline V gene sequence: CDR1 SGHTA, CDR2 FQGNSA. The CDR3 is 11 amino acids. The CDR3 bases are TGTGCCAGCAGCCTGTTCTATGGCTACACCTTC. Translation gives CASSLFYGYTF.

A remark on this clone: One junction end does not reproduce the germline sequence, and a read error may be involved. The sample has other DNA sequences that encode this CDR3 too. The chain is built from TRBV5-6 and TRBJ2-7; weak D call: TRBD2 (5 bases). CDR3 length equals 13 residues. Looked up from germline, CDR1 is SGHDT and CDR2 is YYEEEE. The CDR3 DNA sequence: TGTGCCAGCAGCTCCATTTCCCGGGATACCGCAACCTTC. This encodes CASSSISRDTATF.

The V gene is TRBV14, the J gene TRBJ2-7; D gene ambiguous. CDR3 length equals 14 residues. Germline-derived CDR1 and CDR2 are SGHDN and FVKESK. V lost 3 bases and J lost 0, with 9 bases in between. CDR3 DNA sequence: TGTGCCAGCAGCCAGGCTTGGAGCTCCTACGAGCAGTACTTC. Translation: CASSQAWSSYEQYF. The full variable domain, in which reference TRBV14 and TRBJ2-7 provide the parts outside the CDR3, is EAGVTQFPSHSVIEKGQTVTLRCDPISGHDNLYWYRRVMGKEIKFLLHFVKESKQDESGMPNNRFLAERTGGTYSTLKVQPAELEDSGVYFCASSQAWSSYEQYFGPGTRLTVT.

This clone was observed a few times. This chain uses TRBV29-1 with TRBJ2-1, with 7 bases matching TRBD1. Germline V CDR1 and CDR2: SQVTM, ANQGSEA. The length of the CDR3 is 12 residues. V dropped 7 bases and J dropped 3; count of bases not matched to a gene: 3. DNA of the CDR3: TGCAGCGGGGGACAGCACTACAATGAGCAGTTCTTC. Residues: CSGGQHYNEQFF.

Only a few counts were recorded for this clone. The genes are TRBV19 and TRBJ1-1, with D possibly being TRBD1 (6 bases). Germline assignment: CDR1 LNHDA and CDR2 SQIVND (reference sequence). V lost 4 bases and J 2 bases, leaving 14 bases between the germline ends. This CDR3 comprises 15 residues. CDR3 coding DNA: TGTGCCAGTAGTACCGCCGGGACACTAAACACTGAAGCTTTCTTT. Translated, it gives CASSTAGTLNTEAFF. The entire variable domain, with the rest obtained from reference TRBV19 and TRBJ1-1, is as follows: DGGITQSPKYLFRKEGQNVTLSCEQNLNHDAMYWYRQDPGQGLRLIYYSQIVNDFQKGDIAEGYSVSREKKESFPLTVTSAQKNPTAFYLCASSTAGTLNTEAFFGQGTRLTVV.

Only a few counts were recorded for this clone. V is TRBV5-8 and J is TRBJ1-5; maybe TRBD1 (5 bases). The CDR3 is 15 amino acids. CDR1 is SGHTS and CDR2 is YDEGEE in the germline V gene. V shed 1 base and J shed 0 bases, with 8 bases lying between them. The CDR3 loop reads CASSLSGYSNQPQHF. The CDR3 DNA is TGTGCCAGCAGCTTGTCAGGGTATAGCAATCAGCCCCAGCATTTT.

This clone was counted a single time. J is TRBJ1-2 and V is TRBV6-1; possible D gene TRBD1, 5 bases. CDR1 is MNHNS, CDR2 SASEGT, per germline. CDR3 length: 13 residues. The V end was cut by 8 bases, the J end by 4 bases, with 14 bases between. The CDR3 nucleotides are TGTGCCAGCTTACCTGGGACTTTCTATGGCTACACCTTC. Its translation is CASLPGTFYGYTF.

The V call is TRBV6-5, the J call TRBJ1-2; D is unclear. Germline CDR1 is MNHEY and CDR2 is SVGAGI. V was shortened by 6 bases and J by 7 bases, with 15 bases between the two germline ends. CDR3 length: 13 residues. The CDR3 loop reads CASSHEGLGGYTF. CDR3 DNA: TGTGCCAGCAGCCACGAGGGTTTAGGTGGCTACACCTTC.

CDR3 nucleotides: TGTGCCAGCAGCCAAGGAATTCTAGCAGCCGAACAAGAGACCCAGTACTTC. Translated: CASSQGILAAEQETQYF. This sequence joins TRBV4-2 and TRBJ2-5; possible D gene TRBD2, 5 bases. Germline values: CDR1 LGHNA, CDR2 YNFKEQ. The CDR3 is 17 amino acids. Trimming shortened V by 1 base and J by 2 bases, and 17 bases separated the two germline ends.

The chain employs TRBV5-6 and TRBJ1-4; D is possibly TRBD1 (5 bases). V was cut by 4 bases and J by 7 bases, with 17 bases left in between. CDR1 and CDR2 (germline): SGHDT, YYEEEE. There are 15 residues in the CDR3. In DNA form, the CDR3 reads TGTGCCAGCAGCCGAGACGGCAGGGTGGGTGAAAAACTGTTTTTT. This gives the protein CASSRDGRVGEKLFF.

J is TRBJ1-2 and V is TRBV27, with 11 bases fitting TRBD1. In germline, CDR1 is MNHEY, CDR2 SMNVEV (reference sequence). The V segment lost 6 bases and the J segment 7 bases; nucleotides outside the gene matches: 10. CDR3 length equals 15 residues. DNA of the CDR3: TGTGCCAGCAGCCTGCTAGGACAGGGGGCCGCTGGCTACACCTTC. Translated: CASSLLGQGAAGYTF.